The clone carrying this T cell receptor (beta chain) was counted many times. Patients showing uncontrolled infection, other autoimmune disease, pregnancy or lactation were ineligible. In making diagnoses, clinical symptoms, serum thyroxine and TRAb, thyroid ultrasound and orbital computed tomography were all used. The source of the sample is a study of T cells in Graves' hyperthyroidism and ophthalmopathy. Trimming shortened V by 0 bases and J by 5 bases, and 13 bases separated the two germline ends. In germline, CDR1 is SGHRS, CDR2 YFSETQ. The CDR3 length is 15 residues. Amplification of TCR beta CDR3 regions was performed using RNA transcripts as template. The HTBI primer set was used in a first-round RT-PCR of the TCR CDR3. TCRdb analysed the multiplex PCR reads with MiXCR anew, one entry per CDR3 protein. The table includes about 410,000 distinct CDR3 sequences, about 14% detected once.

The material sequenced was blood. This chain links TRBV5-1 with TRBJ2-3; tentative D call: TRBD2 (6 bases). The TCR comes from a woman under 40 with Graves' ophthalmopathy. Here the CDR3 DNA reads TGCGCCAGCAGCTTGGCGCCTAGCGTCGGAGATACGCAGTATTTT. This codes for CASSLAPSVGDTQYF.